This entry features one TCR beta chain sequence. The antigen is undetermined. The CDR3 is made up of 17 amino acids. CDR1 and CDR2 from the germline V gene are SGHVS and FQNEAQ. V shed 5 bases and J shed 3 bases, with 19 bases lying between them. Terminally differentiated effector memory CD45RA+ cells were excluded from the naive CD8 cells, which were CD45RO-negative and positively selected for CCR7. The data are from a study of shared clonotypes between healthy human individuals. Study-wide results and caveats: Deeper or shallower sequencing was expected to change how clonotypes are shared among donors.

This table comes from immunoSEQ multiplex PCR, and its TCRdb copy is limited to in-frame clones, with some not included. The sample has about 700,000 clones, approximately 90% seen once. The material sequenced was naive CD8+ T cells sorted from blood. The origin of this receptor is a man aged 30-40 years in good health. V usage is TRBV7-8 and J usage is TRBJ2-2, with D perhaps TRBD1 (6 bases). The CDR3 DNA sequence: TGTGCCAGCAGCCCAACCCCAGGGGTTGTGGACACCGGGGAGCTGTTTTTT. Translating gives CASSPTPGVVDTGELFF.